The 20 T cell receptor beta chains in this list originate from one sample, sequenced in a study of esophageal squamous cell carcinoma under preoperative chemotherapy. Each CDR3 protein is one row after TCRdb ran MiXCR on the PCR reads. The repertoire holds some 32,000 distinct CDR3 sequences, with 50% to 60% as singletons. Time point noted: after preoperative PTX-NDP chemotherapy. The specimen was obtained from a patient given preoperative chemotherapy. Receptors originate from a human donor with esophageal squamous cell carcinoma. The donor label of this sample is uncertain.

This clonotype was counted at least ten times. V gene TRBV7-3 combines with J gene TRBJ2-1; 9 bases fit TRBD1. CDR1 is SGHTA and CDR2 is FQGTGA in the germline V gene. V lost 9 bases and J lost 5; bases outside the gene matches: 8. The CDR3 length is 14 residues. The CDR3: CASQGQGPNNEQFF. DNA for the CDR3: TGTGCCAGTCAAGGACAGGGGCCCAACAATGAGCAGTTCTTC.

In its sample, this clonotype was seen once. The rearrangement uses TRBV5-4 and TRBJ2-1, with 8 positions matching TRBD2. The CDR3 is made up of 17 amino acids. CDR1 SGHNT and CDR2 YYREEE come from the germline V gene (reference sequence). Trimming cost V 4 bases and J 6 bases; bases outside gene matches: 15. CDR3 nucleotide sequence: TGTGCCAGCAGCCAGGGACTAGGAGGTTCTCTTTTCAATGAGCAGTTCTTC. The encoded protein is CASSQGLGGSLFNEQFF.

As regards this clonotype: With a much larger clone just one base away, this may be a read error. J is TRBJ2-4 and V is TRBV11-1, with 9 nucleotides matching TRBD1. Near its end, the DNA agrees better with TRBJ2-1, so the J call may be wrong. CDR3 length equals 14 residues. The germline gives CDR1 SGHAT, CDR2 FQDESV (reference sequence). CDR3 protein: CASNPGQGSNEQFF. CDR3 nucleotides: TGTGCCAGCAACCCGGGACAGGGAAGTAACGAGCAGTTCTTC.

The chain links TRBV7-2 to TRBJ2-3; tentative D call: TRBD1 (5 bases). The assigned J gene may be wrong: the sequence end matches TRBJ2-7 better. The CDR3 length is 15 residues. Germline CDR1 reads SGHTA; CDR2 reads FQGNSA. This CDR3 reads CASIMGRLAKDTQYF. The CDR3 DNA sequence: TGTGCCAGCATCATGGGGCGGCTTGCCAAAGACACGCAGTACTTC.

This clonotype came up many times. This chain uses TRBV7-2 with TRBJ2-3, with 9 bases that match TRBD2. V shed 5 bases and J 4 bases; nucleotides not matched to a gene: 13. There are 17 residues in the CDR3. Per the germline V gene, CDR1 is SGHTA and CDR2 is FQGNSA. CDR3 bases: TGTGCCAGCAGCCCCCGAGCGGGAGGATGGGGGGCAGATACGCAGTATTTT. It codes for CASSPRAGGWGADTQYF. The variable domain in full, completed from reference TRBV7-2 and TRBJ2-3, reads GAGVSQSPSNKVTEKGKDVELRCDPISGHTALYWYRQSLGQGLEFLIYFQGNSAPDKSGLPSDRFSAERTGGSVSTLTIQRTQQEDSAVYLCASSPRAGGWGADTQYFGPGTRLTVL.

This chain uses TRBV6-9 with TRBJ2-7; 8 nucleotides align to TRBD1. CDR3 size: 14 residues. Germline V gene lookup returns CDR1 MNHGY and CDR2 SVAAGI. Losses at the gene ends were 9 bases for V and 0 bases for J; bases not matched to a gene: 7. In DNA form, the CDR3 reads TGTGCCAGTTTGGACAGGGCGAGCTCCTACGAGCAGTACTTC. This gives the protein CASLDRASSYEQYF.

This clonotype was counted a single time. At one end the junction does not follow the germline gene, possibly because of a read error. J is TRBJ2-3 and V is TRBV7-2, with 8 bases fitting TRBD2. The length of the CDR3 is 16 residues. From germline, CDR1 is SGHTA and CDR2 FQGNSA. The CDR3 loop reads CASGFRGGGDQDTQYF. The CDR3, as DNA: TGTGCCAGCGGCTTTCGGGGGGGGGGCGACCAAGATACGCAGTATTTT.

A note on this clonotype: Germline is not matched at one junction end, which may reflect a read error. The J gene is TRBJ2-3, the V gene TRBV7-8; TRBD1 or TRBD2 may be the D gene (5 bases each). The CDR3 length is 16 residues. Germline V gene lookup returns CDR1 SGHVS and CDR2 FQNEAQ. CDR3 DNA sequence: TGTGCCAGCAGCGACCTGGGGGTGGGGCCCAAAAATACGCAGTATTTC. As protein: CASSDLGVGPKNTQYF.

This chain uses TRBV7-9 with TRBJ2-1, with TRBD2 matching over 7 bases. The J segment lost 2 bases and the V segment lost 9 bases, leaving 16 bases of the junction unmatched. There are 17 residues in the CDR3. Germline V gives CDR1 SEHNR, CDR2 FQNEAQ (reference sequence). CDR3 sequence: CARGLGGGGGTYNEQFF. CDR3 bases: TGTGCCAGGGGCTTGGGGGGGGGGGGGGGGACCTACAATGAGCAGTTCTTC. The whole variable domain, remainder taken from reference TRBV7-9 and TRBJ2-1, is DTGVSQNPRHKITKRGQNVTFRCDPISEHNRLYWYRQTLGQGPEFLTYFQNEAQLEKSRLLSDRFSAERPKGSFSTLEIQRTEQGDSAMYLCARGLGGGGGTYNEQFFGPGTRLTVL.

This clonotype has at least ten counts. The chain carries TRBV6-1 and TRBJ2-7; 8 bases match TRBD2. This CDR3 is built from 14 residues. Germline V gene lookup returns CDR1 MNHNS and CDR2 SASEGT. V dropped 5 bases and J dropped 0; count of bases not matched to a gene: 3. The CDR3 protein is CASSTGTSSYEQYF. Here the CDR3 DNA reads TGTGCCAGCAGTACGGGGACTAGCTCCTACGAGCAGTACTTC.

The chain is built from TRBV7-2 and TRBJ2-5; 8 bases map to TRBD2. This CDR3 is 14 amino acids long. The V gene's germline CDR1 is SGHTA and CDR2 FQGNSA. CDR3 protein: CARSGGRAKNTQYF. Written as DNA, the CDR3 is TGTGCGAGGAGCGGGGGCCGTGCCAAAAACACCCAGTACTTC.

The chain has TRBV5-1 and TRBJ2-3; D might be TRBD1 (6 bases). V lost 4 bases, J lost 0 bases, and 15 bases lay in between. The CDR3 is 16 residues long. Germline V lookup: CDR1 SGHRS, CDR2 YFSETQ. CDR3 protein: CASSTTPGASTDTQYF. The DNA for the CDR3 is TGCGCCAGCAGCACGACCCCAGGGGCCAGCACAGATACGCAGTATTTT.

The J gene is TRBJ2-3, the V gene TRBV7-9, with 9 bases identical to TRBD2. The CDR3 has 14 residues. Germline CDR1 SEHNR, CDR2 FQNEAQ (reference sequence). V shed 2 bases, J shed 4 bases, and the junction held 1 base outside the gene matches. This chain's CDR3 is CASSLQREADTQYF. Here the CDR3 DNA reads TGTGCCAGCAGCTTACAGCGGGAGGCAGATACGCAGTATTTT.

This sequence joins TRBV7-8 and TRBJ1-3; D is perhaps TRBD1 (5 bases). Germline V gene sequence: CDR1 SGHVS, CDR2 FQNEAQ. The V end was cut by 1 base, the J end by 8 bases, with 6 bases between. This CDR3 comprises 12 residues. CDR3 nucleotides: TGTGCCAGCAGCTTAGGGGGGGACACCATATATTTT. Protein product: CASSLGGDTIYF.

A word on this clonotype: The final CDR3 position lacks the conserved phenylalanine or tryptophan, pointing to a likely read error. It is unclear where the CDR3 begins or ends on the DNA, so no DNA is shown, and the CDR3 is as TCRdb lists it. V is TRBV7-7 and J is TRBJ2-5; TRBD2, the D gene given by the table, was not confirmed from the DNA. Germline values: CDR1 SSHAT, CDR2 FNYEAQ (reference sequence). The CDR3 is 16 residues long, counting both termini. The CDR3 here is CASSSLAGGVEESQYS.

About this clonotype itself: At one boundary the junction diverges from the germline segment, which might be a read error. The CDR3 region has the DNA TGCGCCCGCACACAAGGGGGGGGAGCCGAAAACATTCAGTACTTC. It codes for CARTQGGGAENIQYF. The chain couples TRBV5-1 to TRBJ2-4, with D perhaps matching TRBD2 (7 bases). The CDR3 loop spans 15 amino acids. Germline loops: CDR1 SGHRS, CDR2 YFSETQ.

Ten or more counts support this clonotype. The gene calls are TRBV6-5 and TRBJ1-1; weak D call: TRBD1 (6 bases). The CDR3 length is 17 residues. Trimming left V 2 bases short and J 0 bases short, with 16 bases between. Germline CDR1 and CDR2: MNHEY and SVGAGI. The CDR3 sequence is CASSYPPGQFMNTEAFF. CDR3 DNA sequence: TGTGCCAGCAGTTACCCGCCCGGACAGTTCATGAACACTGAAGCTTTCTTT.

A few counts support this clonotype. This chain joins TRBV7-2 and TRBJ2-3; D gene uncertain. From germline, CDR1 is SGHTA and CDR2 FQGNSA. V gave up 2 bases and J gave up 2 bases, with 14 bases separating them. The CDR3 length is 16 residues. CDR3 residues: CASSLSSSPNTDTQYF. CDR3 DNA: TGTGCCAGCAGCTTATCTAGTTCACCTAACACAGATACGCAGTATTTT.

This clonotype turned up a few times. The rearrangement joins TRBV6-1 to TRBJ2-1, with D tentatively TRBD2 (5 bases). CDR1 and CDR2 (germline): MNHNS, SASEGT. The CDR3 covers 13 residues. V was cut by 8 bases and J by 6 bases, with 14 bases left in between. CDR3 sequence reads: CASAGVLGNEQFF. The CDR3 nucleotides read TGTGCCAGCGCCGGGGTTTTAGGCAATGAGCAGTTCTTC.

This clonotype came up many times. This chain uses TRBV6-2 or TRBV6-3 with TRBJ2-1; D may match TRBD1 or TRBD2 (5 bases each). The DNA end favors TRBJ2-7, so the J call may be wrong. CDR1 is MNHEY, CDR2 SVGEGT, per germline. CDR3 size: 15 residues. The DNA of the CDR3 is TGTGCCAGCAGTTTGCCGGGGCAGCCGGTCTACGAGCAGTACTTC. Translation gives CASSLPGQPVYEQYF.